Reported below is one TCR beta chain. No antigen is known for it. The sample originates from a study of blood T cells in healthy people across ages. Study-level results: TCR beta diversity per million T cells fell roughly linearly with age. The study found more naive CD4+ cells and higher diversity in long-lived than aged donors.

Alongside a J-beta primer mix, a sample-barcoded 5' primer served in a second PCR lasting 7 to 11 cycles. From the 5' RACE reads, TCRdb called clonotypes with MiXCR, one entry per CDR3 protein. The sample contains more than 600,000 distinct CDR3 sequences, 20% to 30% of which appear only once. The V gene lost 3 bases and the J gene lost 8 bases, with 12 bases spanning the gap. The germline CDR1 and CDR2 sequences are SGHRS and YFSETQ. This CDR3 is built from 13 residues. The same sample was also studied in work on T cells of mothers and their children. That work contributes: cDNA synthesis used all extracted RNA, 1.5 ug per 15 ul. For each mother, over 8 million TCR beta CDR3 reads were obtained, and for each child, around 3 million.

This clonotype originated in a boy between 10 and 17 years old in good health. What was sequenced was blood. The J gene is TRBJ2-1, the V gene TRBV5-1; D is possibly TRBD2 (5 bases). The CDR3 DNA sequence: TGCGCCAGCAGCTCGCCCCCCGGGGATGAGCAGTTCTTC. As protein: CASSSPPGDEQFF.